These 23 T cell receptor beta chains originate from one sample sequenced in a study of blood T cell repertoires in COVID-19 (TCRdb year 2020). The library came from the immunoSEQ multiplex PCR assay. The source is immuneACCESS, and TCRdb retained only in-frame sequences with V and J called. Part of the clones is not carried over; for the studies checked, unresolved V genes explain less than half of this, and the remainder is unexplained. In all, the sample holds over 250,000 clones, and roughly 85% of those were seen once. The ten largest clones take up 8% to 10% of the sample. The sequencing input was peripheral blood. The source of these receptors is a woman between 45 and 60 years old who had recovered from COVID-19.

The chain has TRBV28 and TRBJ1-5; D ambiguous. The germline V and J ends were trimmed by 8 bases and 8 bases, with 16 bases remaining between them. This CDR3 has 13 residues. Germline V gene lookup returns CDR1 MDHEN and CDR2 SYDVKM. The CDR3 DNA is TGTGCCAGCTACCGGGCCTCCGGGGAGCCCCAGCATTTT. Encoded protein: CASYRASGEPQHF.

The V gene is TRBV6-2 or TRBV6-3, the J gene TRBJ2-1; TRBD2 agrees at 9 bases. CDR1 is MNHEY, CDR2 SVGEGT, per germline. With V trimmed by 5 bases and J by 0 bases, 8 bases remained unmatched. CDR3 length equals 17 residues. CDR3 amino acids: CASSTLFSGSSYNEQFF. The CDR3 DNA is TGTGCCAGCAGTACACTCTTTAGCGGGAGCTCCTACAATGAGCAGTTCTTC.

The CDR3 DNA follows: TGTGCCAGCAGCTCGACGGGCCCCTCTTCGGGGACTGAAGCTTTCTTT. Translation gives CASSSTGPSSGTEAFF. V is TRBV5-6 and J is TRBJ1-1; D remains unclear. Trimming removed 3 bases at V and 5 bases at J, with 20 bases between. CDR3 length equals 16 residues. The V gene's germline CDR1 is SGHDT and CDR2 YYEEEE. The whole variable domain, filled in from reference TRBV5-6 and TRBJ1-1, reads DAGVTQSPTHLIKTRGQQVTLRCSPKSGHDTVSWYQQALGQGPQFIFQYYEEEERQRGNFPDRFSGHQFPNYSSELNVNALLLGDSALYLCASSSTGPSSGTEAFFGQGTRLTVV.

The V and J genes are TRBV6-6 and TRBJ2-5, with 14 bases identical to TRBD2. This CDR3 is 18 amino acids long. Germline CDR1 MNHNY, CDR2 SVGAGI (reference sequence). After removal of 5 bases from V and 3 bases from J, the junction contained 11 bases not matched to a gene. The CDR3 spells CASSRGLAGGGAKETQYF. The DNA of the CDR3 is TGTGCCAGCAGTCGAGGACTAGCGGGAGGTGGGGCAAAAGAGACCCAGTACTTC.

V gene TRBV24-1 combines with J gene TRBJ2-5, with 13 bases aligning to TRBD2. The CDR3 is made up of 16 amino acids. The V and J ends lost 3 bases and 5 bases, in that order; junction bases with no gene match: 5. Germline-derived CDR1 and CDR2 are KGHDR and SFDVKD. In DNA form, the CDR3 reads TGTGCCACCAGTGATGGGACTAGCGGGAAGGTGGAGACCCAGTACTTC. Translating gives CATSDGTSGKVETQYF.

This clone was recorded a few times. The gene calls are TRBV7-2 and TRBJ2-2; D unclear. The germline V gene has CDR1 SGHTA and CDR2 FQGNSA. This CDR3 spans 14 amino acids. V was trimmed by 1 base and J by 3 bases, leaving 6 bases between them. The CDR3 loop reads CASSLVSDTGELFF. As DNA, the CDR3 is TGTGCCAGCAGCTTAGTGTCAGACACCGGGGAGCTGTTTTTT.

The chain combines TRBV28 with TRBJ1-1, with D hard to call. CDR3 length equals 14 residues. Germline V gene sequence: CDR1 MDHEN, CDR2 SYDVKM. Trimming stripped 1 base from V and 4 bases from J, with 10 bases between. CDR3: CASSLSRLGTEAFF. The CDR3 region has the DNA TGTGCCAGCAGTTTATCGCGACTTGGCACTGAAGCTTTCTTT.

The gene calls are TRBV7-2 and TRBJ2-3; 8 bases map to TRBD2. Germline trimming cut 1 base from V and 0 bases from J; bases unmatched to any gene: 6. CDR1 is SGHTA and CDR2 is FQGNSA in the germline V gene. The CDR3 runs to 17 residues. The CDR3 sequence: CASSLGSGTRSTDTQYF. For the CDR3, the DNA is TGTGCCAGCAGCTTAGGCTCCGGGACTAGGAGCACAGATACGCAGTATTTT.

The gene calls are TRBV5-4 and TRBJ2-3, with 8 bases aligning to TRBD2. Germline loops: CDR1 SGHNT, CDR2 YYREEE (reference sequence). The CDR3 spans 15 residues. After removal of 3 bases from V and 5 bases from J, the junction contained 8 bases not matched to a gene. DNA for the CDR3: TGTGCCAGCAGCTGGCGGGGGGCCGGAGTAGATACGCAGTATTTT. It yields the protein CASSWRGAGVDTQYF.

The rearrangement uses TRBV18 and TRBJ2-2; no definite D call. The germline V and J ends were trimmed by 3 bases and 4 bases, with 9 bases remaining between them. The CDR3 contains 14 residues. Per germline, CDR1 KGHSH and CDR2 LQKENI. The CDR3 DNA is TGTGCCAGCTCACCCAACCGCGGCACCGGGGAGCTGTTTTTT. Translation gives CASSPNRGTGELFF.

V and J are TRBV7-3 and TRBJ1-1; D may be TRBD1 (5 bases). CDR1 and CDR2 (germline): SGHTA, FQGTGA. V was pared by 5 bases and J by 0 bases, with 10 bases between. This CDR3 comprises 14 residues. The CDR3 reads CASSVDSMNTEAFF. Written as DNA, the CDR3 is TGTGCCAGCAGCGTAGACAGCATGAACACTGAAGCTTTCTTT.

This chain uses TRBV11-2 with TRBJ1-2; D remains unclear. The CDR3 is made up of 15 amino acids. The V gene's germline CDR1 is SGHAT and CDR2 FQNNGV. V gave up 1 base and J gave up 4 bases, with 13 bases separating them. CDR3 loop: CASSLGRVALYGYTF. The CDR3 nucleotides read TGTGCCAGCAGCTTAGGGAGGGTGGCCCTCTATGGCTACACCTTC.

V is TRBV6-1 and J is TRBJ1-6; D is undetermined. There are 14 residues in the CDR3. The V and J ends lost 2 bases and 9 bases respectively, with 11 bases between them. CDR1 and CDR2 from the germline V gene are MNHNS and SASEGT. The CDR3: CASSERRDSSPLHF. DNA for the CDR3: TGTGCCAGCAGTGAAAGGCGGGATTCTTCACCCCTCCACTTT.

The rearrangement joins TRBV6-2 or TRBV6-3 to TRBJ1-1, with D possibly TRBD1 on 5 matching bases. This CDR3 is built from 15 residues. Trimming removed 2 bases from V and 4 bases from J, with 14 bases in between. CDR1 and CDR2 (germline): MNHEY, SVGEGT. The DNA of the CDR3 is TGTGCCAGCAGTTACGCAGGGTGGGAGGTCACTGAAGCTTTCTTT. It specifies CASSYAGWEVTEAFF.

J is TRBJ1-5 and V is TRBV19; D is perhaps TRBD1 (6 bases). The germline V gene encodes CDR1 LNHDA and CDR2 SQIVND (reference sequence). This CDR3 has 15 amino acids. V gave up 3 bases and J gave up 3 bases, with 12 bases separating them. The CDR3, as DNA: TGTGCCAGTAGTATGGGTCAGGGACACAATCAGCCCCAGCATTTT. Its translation is CASSMGQGHNQPQHF.

The V call is TRBV9, the J call TRBJ2-7; 9 bases align to TRBD1. Trimming took 4 bases from V and 0 from J; bases not matched to a gene: 8. The CDR3 is 16 amino acids. The germline V gene encodes CDR1 SGDLS and CDR2 YYNGEE. The CDR3: CASSFRDRDTSYEQYF. CDR3 in DNA: TGTGCCAGCAGCTTCCGGGACAGGGATACCTCCTACGAGCAGTACTTC.

V is TRBV15 and J is TRBJ1-4; 10 bases line up with TRBD1. Per the germline V gene, CDR1 is LNHNV and CDR2 is YYDKDF (reference sequence). The CDR3 runs 18 residues. V shed 0 bases, J shed 6 bases, and the junction held 10 bases outside the gene matches. CDR3 amino acids: CATSRDPIVGTGDEKLFF. The CDR3 nucleotides are TGTGCCACCAGCAGAGATCCCATTGTGGGGACAGGGGATGAAAAACTGTTTTTT.

This clone was seen a single time. V gene TRBV28 combines with J gene TRBJ2-3; D remains unclear. Germline assignment: CDR1 MDHEN and CDR2 SYDVKM. This CDR3 spans 11 amino acids. Trimming stripped 6 bases from V and 5 bases from J, with 6 bases between. In DNA, the CDR3 is TGTGCCAGCAGAGCAGGAGATACGCAGTATTTT. Translating gives CASRAGDTQYF.

The rearrangement joins TRBV7-8 to TRBJ2-2, with 7 nucleotides matching TRBD2. CDR3 length: 13 residues. CDR1 and CDR2 (germline): SGHVS, FQNEAQ. The V gene end was trimmed by 5 bases and the J gene end by 5 bases; junction bases not matched to a gene: 2. CDR3 nucleotides: TGTGCCAGCAGCCGCGGGAGTACCGGGGAGCTGTTTTTT. Translated: CASSRGSTGELFF.

The chain uses TRBV30 and TRBJ2-1; 8 positions agree with TRBD2. Germline V gives CDR1 GTSNPN, CDR2 SVGIG (reference sequence). The CDR3 has 14 amino acids. V lost 3 bases, J lost 4 bases, and 5 bases stayed unmatched. The CDR3 nucleotides are TGTGCCTGGAGGACAGCGGGAGCGTACAATGAGCAGTTCTTC. Its translation is CAWRTAGAYNEQFF.

J is TRBJ1-5 and V is TRBV2; TRBD1 is a possible D gene (6 bases). The V end was cut by 5 bases, the J end by 7 bases, with 12 bases between. There are 13 residues in the CDR3. CDR1 is SNHLY, CDR2 FYNNEI, per germline. The DNA of the CDR3 is TGTGCCAGCAGTTTTACCGGGACACAGCCCCAGCATTTT. Translated: CASSFTGTQPQHF.

This chain links TRBV30 with TRBJ1-1; D unclear. Germline assignment: CDR1 GTSNPN and CDR2 SVGIG (reference sequence). V was cut by 3 bases and J by 2 bases, with 10 bases left in between. This CDR3 comprises 13 residues. The CDR3 sequence is CAWRRQANTEAFF. The CDR3 region has the DNA TGTGCCTGGAGGCGTCAAGCTAACACTGAAGCTTTCTTT.

The CDR3 coding sequence is TGTGCCATCAGTCAACTCTATGGCTACACCTTC. Translating gives CAISQLYGYTF. This sequence joins TRBV10-3 and TRBJ1-2, with D uncertain. V was cut by 5 bases and J by 4 bases, with 5 bases left in between. The CDR3 length is 11 residues. Germline V gene lookup returns CDR1 ENHRY and CDR2 SYGVKD.